These 28 T cell receptor beta chains were sequenced from one sample in a study of blood T cell repertoires in COVID-19. Sequencing used immunoSEQ multiplex PCR; TCRdb keeps in-frame clones, though not all of them. The sample includes approximately 140,000 clones, 80% of them seen just once. The source material was peripheral blood. All receptors come from a man aged 60 to 75 with active or convalescent COVID-19.

The genes are TRBV27 and TRBJ2-3, with 8 positions matching TRBD2. J gave up 6 bases and V 5 bases, and 13 bases lay outside the gene matches. CDR3 length: 16 amino acids. Germline V gene lookup returns CDR1 MNHEY and CDR2 SMNVEV (reference sequence). In DNA, the CDR3 is TGTGCCAGCAGTCTAACTCCTCCCGGGAGGGCGGATACGCAGTATTTT. It translates to CASSLTPPGRADTQYF.

The gene calls are TRBV27 and TRBJ2-1; 14 bases are shared with TRBD2. This CDR3 is 16 amino acids long. The V gene end was trimmed by 3 bases and the J gene end by 11 bases; junction bases not matched to a gene: 9. Germline V gene sequence: CDR1 MNHEY, CDR2 SMNVEV (reference sequence). In DNA form, the CDR3 reads TGTGCCAGCAGTTTCCGTGCCGGGACTAGCGGGGGCCAGCAGTTCTTC. It is translated as CASSFRAGTSGGQQFF.

V and J are TRBV6-1 and TRBJ1-1; D ambiguous. The ends were cut back, 2 bases at V and 3 bases at J, with 10 bases in the middle. Germline loops: CDR1 MNHNS, CDR2 SASEGT. The CDR3 sequence is 14 residues long. CDR3: CASSETGLDTEAFF. For the CDR3, the DNA is TGTGCCAGCAGTGAAACGGGGTTGGACACTGAAGCTTTCTTT.

The chain employs TRBV7-9 and TRBJ1-1, with 9 bases that match TRBD1. Germline V lookup: CDR1 SEHNR, CDR2 FQNEAQ (reference sequence). The CDR3 extends over 15 amino acids. V lost 5 bases, J lost 4 bases, and 8 bases stayed unmatched. For the CDR3, the DNA is TGTGCCAGCAGCCGTCCACAGGGGGCGAGCACTGAAGCTTTCTTT. Its protein is CASSRPQGASTEAFF.

The V and J genes are TRBV5-1 and TRBJ2-3, with 9 bases that match TRBD2. The CDR3 loop spans 17 amino acids. Germline-derived CDR1 and CDR2 are SGHRS and YFSETQ. The J segment lost 3 bases and the V segment lost 6 bases, leaving 14 bases of the junction unmatched. CDR3 region: CASTGGGGRAGTDTQYF. The DNA for the CDR3 is TGCGCCAGCACCGGGGGCGGCGGGAGGGCCGGAACAGATACGCAGTATTTT.

The chain recombines TRBV20-1 with TRBJ2-3, with D possibly being TRBD2 (6 bases). Germline CDR1 and CDR2: DFQATT and SNEGSKA (reference sequence). The CDR3 has 15 residues. V shed 3 bases and J shed 0 bases, with 13 bases lying between them. The CDR3 is CSASRRDRSTDTQYF. CDR3 sequence (DNA): TGCAGTGCTAGTCGGCGGGACCGCAGCACAGATACGCAGTATTTT.

This chain joins TRBV6-1 and TRBJ2-6; D might be TRBD1 (6 bases). Germline CDR1 reads MNHNS; CDR2 reads SASEGT. The CDR3 loop spans 20 amino acids. Between the trimmed V and J ends, which lost 1 base and 4 bases, there was a span of 23 bases. CDR3: CASSEDLDSRPGAGANVLTF. As DNA, the CDR3 is TGTGCCAGCAGTGAAGACTTGGACAGCCGTCCTGGGGCCGGGGCCAACGTCCTGACTTTC.

This clone has just a few counts. J is TRBJ2-7 and V is TRBV6-5; possibly TRBD1 for D (5 bases). This CDR3 contains 15 residues. Germline lookup yields CDR1 MNHEY and CDR2 SVGAGI. V lost 5 bases and J 2 bases, leaving 16 bases between the germline ends. This CDR3 is CASSTPRGPPYEQYF. The CDR3 DNA reads as TGTGCCAGCAGTACCCCAAGGGGCCCCCCCTACGAGCAGTACTTC.

The genes are TRBV3-1 (or the pseudogene TRBV3-2) and TRBJ1-1, with a tentative D call TRBD1 (5 bases). CDR1 is LGHDT and CDR2 is YNNKEL in the germline V gene (reference sequence). Between the trimmed V and J ends, which lost 1 base and 4 bases, there was a span of 19 bases. The CDR3 contains 17 residues. Here the CDR3 reads CASSQAGTRGPGTEAFF. The CDR3 coding sequence is TGTGCCAGCAGCCAAGCGGGGACTAGGGGACCCGGCACTGAAGCTTTCTTT.

The gene calls are TRBV5-4 and TRBJ2-1; 9 nucleotides match TRBD2. Unmatched junction bases numbered 7, after V lost 4 bases and J lost 8 bases. CDR1 and CDR2 from the germline V gene are SGHNT and YYREEE (reference sequence). CDR3 length equals 14 residues. The CDR3 sequence: CASSRPTSGDEQFF. Here the CDR3 DNA reads TGTGCCAGCAGCAGACCGACTAGCGGCGATGAGCAGTTCTTC.

This chain links TRBV27 with TRBJ2-3; tentatively, D is TRBD1 (5 bases). V lost 6 bases to trimming and J lost 4 bases, with 20 bases between them. CDR3 length: 16 residues. Germline CDR1 MNHEY, CDR2 SMNVEV (reference sequence). CDR3 in DNA: TGTGCCAGCAGCCTAGGGGCTTCCCACCGACCAGATACGCAGTATTTT. It is translated as CASSLGASHRPDTQYF.

The chain has TRBV2 and TRBJ2-6, with D possibly TRBD1 on 6 matching bases. The germline V and J ends were trimmed by 7 bases and 4 bases, with 11 bases remaining between them. This CDR3 has 14 amino acids. Germline values: CDR1 SNHLY, CDR2 FYNNEI. The chain's CDR3 is CASKTGSGANVLTF. For the CDR3, the DNA is TGTGCCAGCAAAACAGGGTCGGGGGCCAACGTCCTGACTTTC.

This clone appeared a few times. This chain uses TRBV19 with TRBJ2-2; the match to TRBD2 covers 11 bases. The CDR3 has 17 residues. Per the germline V gene, CDR1 is LNHDA and CDR2 is SQIVND (reference sequence). V dropped 6 bases and J dropped 6; count of bases not matched to a gene: 12. The DNA of the CDR3 is TGTGCCAGTAGCCGACTAGCGGGATTCCTAGGGGCCGGGGAGCTGTTTTTT. Its translation: CASSRLAGFLGAGELFF.

The chain combines TRBV29-1 with TRBJ2-1; TRBD2 agrees at 16 bases. Germline trimming cut 5 bases from V and 10 bases from J; bases unmatched to any gene: 5. Germline V gene data show CDR1 as SQVTM and CDR2 as ANQGSEA. The CDR3 sequence is 14 residues long. The CDR3 bases are TGCAGCGTTCCGGGACTAGCGGGAGGGGAAGAGCAGTTCTTC. Its protein is CSVPGLAGGEEQFF.

The V call is TRBV2, the J call TRBJ1-1, with a weak D call TRBD1 (6 bases). This CDR3 has 14 residues. Germline V gives CDR1 SNHLY, CDR2 FYNNEI. Trimming cost V 7 bases and J 1 base, with 13 bases left between them. The DNA for the CDR3 is TGTGCCAGCACCGCGGACAGCCGGAACACTGAAGCTTTCTTT. This sequence encodes CASTADSRNTEAFF.

The chain couples TRBV7-3 to TRBJ2-5; possible D gene TRBD2, 6 bases. Germline loops: CDR1 SGHTA, CDR2 FQGTGA. This CDR3 is 15 amino acids long. V was trimmed by 0 bases and J by 4 bases, leaving 12 bases between them. The CDR3 DNA reads TGTGCCAGCAGCTTAACAGGGACTGCGGGAGAGACCCAGTACTTC. Protein sequence: CASSLTGTAGETQYF.

The gene calls are TRBV7-3 and TRBJ2-2, with 9 bases lining up with TRBD1. CDR1 and CDR2 (germline): SGHTA, FQGTGA. The CDR3 sequence is 16 residues long. V shed 6 bases and J 0 bases; nucleotides not matched to a gene: 5. The chain's CDR3 is CASRSTGGANTGELFF. CDR3 nucleotide sequence: TGTGCCAGCAGATCTACAGGGGGCGCGAACACCGGGGAGCTGTTTTTT.

This chain connects TRBV3-1 (or the pseudogene TRBV3-2) to TRBJ1-1; possible D gene TRBD1, 5 bases. Trimming shortened V by 1 base and J by 4 bases, and 13 bases separated the two germline ends. The germline V gene encodes CDR1 LGHDT and CDR2 YNNKEL (reference sequence). The CDR3 runs to 15 residues. The CDR3 loop reads CASSQVRGGATEAFF. In DNA, the CDR3 is TGTGCCAGCAGCCAAGTGAGAGGAGGGGCCACTGAAGCTTTCTTT.

The chain has TRBV9 and TRBJ2-7; the match to TRBD1 covers 10 bases. V shed 0 bases, J shed 5 bases, and the junction held 5 bases outside the gene matches. Germline CDR1 SGDLS, CDR2 YYNGEE. This CDR3 contains 15 residues. CDR3 loop: CASSVGGTGDHEQYF. The CDR3 DNA sequence: TGTGCCAGCAGCGTAGGAGGGACAGGGGACCACGAGCAGTACTTC.

A few counts support this clone. This chain connects TRBV4-3 to TRBJ1-4; D not certain. Trimming left V 1 base short and J 7 bases short, with 7 bases between. Germline CDR1 LGHNA, CDR2 YSLEER. This CDR3 region has 13 residues. The CDR3: CASSQGGGEKLFF. In nucleotides, the CDR3 is TGCGCCAGCAGCCAAGGAGGAGGTGAAAAACTGTTTTTT.

The V gene is TRBV21-1, the J gene TRBJ2-2; the tabulated D call, TRBD2, remains unverified against the DNA. TRBV21-1 is a recognized pseudogene. This CDR3 comprises 19 residues. The CDR3 loop is CASSQRRSAGGEDTGELFF. For the CDR3, the DNA is TGTGCCAGCAGCCAAAGACGGTCGGCCGGGGGAGAGGACACCGGGGAGCTGTTTTTT.

The J gene is TRBJ2-1, the V gene TRBV28, with TRBD2 matching over 14 bases. The CDR3 covers 18 residues. CDR1 is MDHEN and CDR2 is SYDVKM in the germline V gene. The trim removed 5 bases at V and 5 bases at J, leaving 11 bases unmatched. For the CDR3, the DNA is TGTGCCAGCAGTGAGGGACTAGCGGGAGTTGGGGGACACAATGAGCAGTTCTTC. It is translated as CASSEGLAGVGGHNEQFF.

This clone was seen a few times. The rearrangement uses TRBV2 and TRBJ2-7; TRBD1 is a possible D gene (6 bases). Trimming left V 11 bases short and J 2 bases short, with 13 bases between. From germline, CDR1 is SNHLY and CDR2 FYNNEI. This CDR3 has 12 residues. CDR3 DNA sequence: TGTGCCGGGGGCAGGGTCCCCTACGAGCAGTACTTC. This sequence encodes CAGGRVPYEQYF.

The J gene is TRBJ2-2, the V gene TRBV19; the match to TRBD1 covers 11 bases. Trimming removed 7 bases from V and 5 bases from J; junction bases left unmatched: 6. Germline CDR1 is LNHDA and CDR2 is SQIVND (reference sequence). The length of the CDR3 is 15 residues. The DNA of the CDR3 is TGTGCCAGTACTCGGACAGGGGGCTTTACCGGGGAGCTGTTTTTT. Amino acid sequence: CASTRTGGFTGELFF.

The chain couples TRBV5-1 to TRBJ2-3; no reliable D call. The germline V gene encodes CDR1 SGHRS and CDR2 YFSETQ. V gave up 0 bases and J gave up 0 bases, with 11 bases separating them. The CDR3 sequence is 16 residues long. This CDR3 is CASSLGNGPSTDTQYF. CDR3 DNA sequence: TGCGCCAGCAGCTTGGGTAACGGTCCTAGCACAGATACGCAGTATTTT. The variable domain in full, with the rest retrieved from reference TRBV5-1 and TRBJ2-3, is KAGVTQTPRYLIKTRGQQVTLSCSPISGHRSVSWYQQTPGQGLQFLFEYFSETQRNKGNFPGRFSGRQFSNSRSEMNVSTLELGDSALYLCASSLGNGPSTDTQYFGPGTRLTVL.

This chain links TRBV20-1 with TRBJ1-4; 9 bases line up with TRBD1. The germline V gene encodes CDR1 DFQATT and CDR2 SNEGSKA (reference sequence). This CDR3 has 14 amino acids. The V gene end was trimmed by 3 bases and the J gene end by 8 bases; junction bases not matched to a gene: 7. CDR3 bases: TGCAGTGCTAGTTCGGACAGGGGAGGGGAAAAACTGTTTTTT. Translation: CSASSDRGGEKLFF.

The chain combines TRBV18 with TRBJ1-5; D possibly corresponds to TRBD1 (6 bases). CDR3 size: 15 residues. Germline CDR1 is KGHSH and CDR2 is LQKENI. V lost 0 bases to trimming and J lost 9 bases, with 15 bases between them. The CDR3 DNA reads TGTGCCAGCTCACCACCGGGGGCAGGGGAGAGGCCCCAGCATTTT. Translating it yields CASSPPGAGERPQHF.

The V gene is TRBV6-5, the J gene TRBJ2-1; 8 nucleotides align to TRBD2. CDR3 size: 15 residues. The germline V gene encodes CDR1 MNHEY and CDR2 SVGAGI. J gave up 5 bases and V 4 bases, and 7 bases lay outside the gene matches. The CDR3 coding sequence is TGTGCCAGCAGTTTAAGCGGGAGTAAAAACAATGAGCAGTTCTTC. Protein: CASSLSGSKNNEQFF.